The text below deals with one T cell receptor beta chain. This entry belongs to a study of TIL therapy for anti-PD-1-resistant metastatic lung cancer. Turning to the study itself: Half of patients were current or former smokers.

Time point of the sample: pre-treatment sample, taken before nivolumab and TIL therapy. Germline V gene lookup returns CDR1 SGDLS and CDR2 YYNGEE. The V end was cut by 2 bases, the J end by 8 bases, with 25 bases between. The CDR3 spans 17 residues. This was the immunoSEQ v3 assay. Survey-level samples got 2 million or so read pairs; deep-level samples got roughly 4.5-6.5 million. Sequencing was performed with immunoSEQ multiplex PCR; in TCRdb, only in-frame clones are kept and a portion is missing. The sample shows 40,000 to 55,000 clones, 70% to 80% of them seen only once. This receptor was obtained from a woman aged 30-79 years with non-small cell lung cancer. This rearrangement joins TRBV9 to TRBJ1-2; the D gene is possibly TRBD1 (6 bases). This sample comprised blood, obtained at baseline. CDR3 DNA: TGTGCCAGCAGCGTGGAGGGGGGGCGCAGCCGGTTGAGGGGCTACACCTTC. Encoded protein: CASSVEGGRSRLRGYTF.